This record concerns one TCR beta chain sequence. The data derive from a study of T cell changes during pregnancy in multiple sclerosis. Trimming cost V 5 bases and J 2 bases; bases outside gene matches: 5. Germline loops: CDR1 MNHNY, CDR2 SVGAGI (reference sequence). The CDR3 consists of 15 residues. Produced via immunoSEQ multiplex PCR; TCRdb's table is partial and in-frame only. The sample holds about 61,000 clones, 85% to 90% seen once. The clonotype was recovered from a female donor in good health, enrolled as a control in a pregnancy study. Sequencing used peripheral blood, obtained in the first trimester of pregnancy. The genes are TRBV6-6 and TRBJ1-5, with TRBD1 identical over 8 bases. CDR3 sequence reads: CASSQTGAGNQPQHF. The CDR3 DNA follows: TGTGCCAGCAGTCAGACAGGGGCAGGCAATCAGCCCCAGCATTTT.